Each of the 5 T cell receptor beta chains below was sequenced from the same sample in a study of blood T cells in healthy people across ages. Through a sample-barcoded 5' primer and a J-beta primer mix, a second PCR was run for about 6 to 12 cycles. TCRdb recomputed calls from the 5' RACE reads with MiXCR, one row per CDR3 protein. The sample includes some 800,000 distinct CDR3 sequences, approximately 44% of them seen just once. Specimen: blood. Receptors originate from a man aged 60 to 75 in good health.

This clonotype was counted a single time. This may be a read error, as it is one base from a much larger clone. The chain combines TRBV4-1 with TRBJ2-1; 11 nucleotides match TRBD2. Trimming cost V 1 base and J 13 bases; bases outside gene matches: 18. Germline-derived CDR1 and CDR2 are MGHRA and YSYEKL. CDR3 length: 18 amino acids. In DNA, the CDR3 is TGCGCCAGCAGCCAAGGCCACGGACTAGCGGGCTCATGGGAGACCCAGTTCTTC. This sequence encodes CASSQGHGLAGSWETQFF.

V and J are TRBV4-1 and TRBJ2-7; D is undetermined. This CDR3 is built from 13 residues. Germline V CDR1 and CDR2: MGHRA, YSYEKL. V was pared by 3 bases and J by 3 bases, with 9 bases between. The CDR3 DNA sequence: TGCGCCAGCAGCCAGGGCCTCTACTACGAGCAGTACTTC. Translation gives CASSQGLYYEQYF.

The chain combines TRBV21-1 with TRBJ2-1. TRBV21-1 is listed as a pseudogene. There are 16 residues in the CDR3. CDR3 loop: CASSKAVGLLHNEQFF. CDR3 nucleotide sequence: TGTGCCAGCAGCAAAGCAGTTGGACTCCTGCACAATGAGCAGTTCTTC.

There are a few counts of this clonotype. This chain joins TRBV27 and TRBJ2-7; weak D call: TRBD1 (5 bases). Per germline, CDR1 MNHEY and CDR2 SMNVEV (reference sequence). V was shortened by 2 bases and J by 5 bases, with 13 bases between the two germline ends. This CDR3 has 14 residues. The DNA of the CDR3 is TGTGCCAGCAGTTTAGGTCAGGGTAGAGACGAGCAGTACTTC. This translates into CASSLGQGRDEQYF.

This clonotype was seen only a few times. The rearrangement joins TRBV5-4 to TRBJ2-5; D uncertain. The germline V gene encodes CDR1 SGHNT and CDR2 YYREEE (reference sequence). CDR3 size: 13 residues. V was pared by 1 base and J by 6 bases, with 10 bases between. Here the CDR3 DNA reads TGTGCCAGCAGCTTGAGGCATGGGAAGACCCAGTACTTC. This gives the protein CASSLRHGKTQYF.